What follows is one T cell receptor beta chain and its context. Which antigen it targets is not known. It has no much larger one-base neighbor in the sample; base qualities were not kept. Peripheral blood CD8+ and CD4+ T cells from healthy donors, Susac syndrome patients and multiple sclerosis patients were profiled by high-throughput TCR beta sequencing. Treatment-naive patients with stable or active relapsing-remitting disease fulfilling revised McDonald criteria were used as multiple sclerosis controls. Bulk CD8+ and CD4+ T cells were purified by magnetic negative isolation, while CD8+ TEMRA cells were enriched using FACS. Blood was collected in EDTA tubes and processed within 24 hours, with PBMCs isolated through density gradient centrifugation. PBMCs intended for TCR sequencing were cryopreserved in liquid nitrogen and thawed later in a water bath at 37 degrees C. The sorted or isolated CD4+, CD8+ and CD8+ TEMRA cells had a purity of 90% or higher.

RNA was extracted with the RNeasy kit and roughly 0.45 to 1 ug was reverse transcribed using random hexamers. The immunoSEQ multiplex PCR assay, which covers 54 Vbeta and 13 Jbeta segments, was used to amplify TCR beta CDR3 regions. PCR amplification bias was corrected by using a synthetic template baseline for primer optimization and computational correction. In the source study's methods: Reads were annotated to V, D and J genes according to IMGT and were analyzed with immunoSEQ Analyzer, with only productive sequences retained. Clonality was calculated as one minus the Shannon entropy normalized by log2 of the number of productive unique sequences. For each patient and control, public and private clones were evaluated among the 100 most prevalent clones. Clones were defined as Susac-specific if absent from the healthy and MS cohorts, from some 1,000 published viral clones and from other ImmuneACCESS disease sequences. TCRdb redid the processing of the public reads, applying fastp at Q25 and MiXCR, and retained in-frame beta chains. Every distinct CDR3 protein forms one entry, paired with its most common genes and DNA. The V and J calls were determined by TCRdb, not by the authors. This sample comprises about 180,000 distinct CDR3 sequences, 90% to 97% of them detected only once. The ten largest clones represent approximately 0.1% of the sample.

This sample was included in a study of CD8 T cells in Susac syndrome (dated by TCRdb to between 2019 and 2020). For context, the study as a whole: Repertoire sequencing was used to test whether CD8+ T cell activation and differentiation in Susac syndrome was antigen driven.

Broad study findings and their caveats: The study acknowledged that relatively few individuals were included in the TCR sequencing and HLA analysis.

Input material: CD4+ T cells from PBMCs. This clonotype originated in a human donor with multiple sclerosis.

The DNA is TGTGCCAGCAGCGTAGGGACTAGCGGTTACACAGATACGCAGTATTTT. This gives the protein CASSVGTSGYTDTQYF. The rearrangement combines TRBV9 with TRBJ2-3; 10 junctional bases match TRBD2. The CDR3 sequence holds 16 residues, the cysteine and phenylalanine included. Kept here is only the CDR3 DNA, which spans 48 bases and is read in frame from base 1. Trimmed from V: 0 bases; trimmed from J: 2 bases; junction bases lacking a gene match: 3. The CDR1 and CDR2 encoded by the germline V gene are SGDLS and YYNGEE. The full variable domain, with segments outside the CDR3 supplied by the reference TRBV9 and TRBJ2-3 proteins, appears as DSGVTQTPKHLITATGQRVTLRCSPRSGDLSVYWYQQSLDQGLQFLIQYYNGEERAKGNILERFSAQQFPDLHSELNLSSLELGDSALYFCASSVGTSGYTDTQYFGPGTRLTVL.